The rows below give T cell receptor beta chains drawn from one sample of a study of T cell changes during pregnancy in multiple sclerosis. Repertoires were generated with immunoSEQ multiplex PCR, while TCRdb's copy carries only in-frame clones and drops some. The sample contains around 69,000 clones, roughly 93% of which appear only once. Sequenced here: peripheral blood, sampled in the third trimester of pregnancy. These receptors all come from a female donor with multiple sclerosis, enrolled in a pregnancy study. The CDR3 runs from the conserved cysteine through the conserved F or W. A D gene is named only where the DNA matches it firmly. Clone size is given for some rows only: seen once, a few or many times, or a class if the clone is expanded.

-,-,TRBV11-2,TRBJ1-4,TGTGCCAGCAGCTTAGATCCGTCGGGAAAACTGTTTTTT,CASSLDPSGKLFF
-,-,TRBV28,TRBJ2-4,TGTGCCAGCAGTTCCTTCAGGGAACGCGCCAAAAACATTCAGTACTTC,CASSSFRERAKNIQYF
TRBD1,-,TRBV27,TRBJ1-2,TGTGCCAGCAGCTCGGACAGGGACTTATATGGCTACACCTTC,CASSSDRDLYGYTF
-,-,TRBV9,TRBJ2-7,TGTGCCAGCAGCGACGGGACTCCAGGGCACGAGCAGTACTTC,CASSDGTPGHEQYF
-,few,TRBV11-3,TRBJ2-2,TGTGCCAGCACCCTGGGAGCGAACACCGGGGAGCTGTTTTTT,CASTLGANTGELFF
-,once,TRBV28,TRBJ2-5,TGTGCCAGTAGAACCGGAGGATGGGAAGAGACCCAGTACTTC,CASRTGGWEETQYF
TRBD2,-,TRBV27,TRBJ2-1,TGTGCCAGCAGTTTAAGGCTCCAGGGTAGCGGGGGGGCCGGGCGTTCCGATGAGCAGTTCTTC,CASSLRLQGSGGAGRSDEQFF
TRBD1,-,TRBV6-1,TRBJ1-1,TGTGCCAGCAGGATAAACAGGGGGGAAGCTTTCTTT,CASRINRGEAFF
TRBD1,-,TRBV30,TRBJ2-7,TGTGCCTGGAATGAACAGGGGGTAGACGAGCAGTACTTC,CAWNEQGVDEQYF
TRBD1,-,TRBV7-9,TRBJ1-4,TGTGCCAGCAGCGGGGACAGGGTTCGCGAAAAACTGTTTTTT,CASSGDRVREKLFF
-,-,TRBV5-6,TRBJ1-1,TGTGCCAGCAGCCGGGCGGGACTGAACACTGAAGCTTTCTTT,CASSRAGLNTEAFF
TRBD1,-,TRBV29-1,TRBJ1-2,TGCAGCGTTAGCCGGGACAGGAACTATGGCTACACCTTC,CSVSRDRNYGYTF
TRBD2,-,TRBV5-6,TRBJ2-7,TGTGCCAGCAGCTGGAGACTAGCGGGGGGGCTAAACTCCTACGAGCAGTACTTC,CASSWRLAGGLNSYEQYF
-,-,TRBV19,TRBJ1-5,TGTGCCAGTAGTATGGGCGAGGGGGTTCAGCCCCAGCATTTT,CASSMGEGVQPQHF
TRBD1,once,TRBV6-5,TRBJ2-2,TGTGCCAGCAGAGTGACAGGGGGCACCGGGGAGCTGTTTTTT,CASRVTGGTGELFF
-,-,TRBV6-6,TRBJ1-4,TGTGCCAGCCGGAATGAAAAACTGTTTTTT,CASRNEKLFF
-,-,TRBV15,TRBJ1-4,TGTGCCACCAGCAGAGATCTCTCCGTGCAGGAGGTTAGGAAACTGTTTTTT,CATSRDLSVQEVRKLFF
TRBD1,-,TRBV7-2,TRBJ1-4,TGTGCCAGCGGACAGGTGGTAAAACTGTTTTTT,CASGQVVKLFF
-,-,TRBV6-5,TRBJ1-1,TGTGCCAGCATCCAGGCGATGGGTGAAGCTTTCTTT,CASIQAMGEAFF
-,-,TRBV5-1,TRBJ2-5,TGCGCCAGCAGCTTGGGGGCCCAAGAGACCCAGTACTTC,CASSLGAQETQYF
-,-,TRBV11-2,TRBJ2-2,TGTGCCAGCAGCTTAAGCGCCGGGGAGCTGTTTTTT,CASSLSAGELFF
-,-,TRBV2,TRBJ1-4,TGTGCCAGCAGTGTTCACCGGCAGGGAGGGTTTACTAATGAAAAACTGTTTTTT,CASSVHRQGGFTNEKLFF
TRBD2,-,TRBV5-6,TRBJ2-3,TGTGCCAGCAGCTTGGGATTAGCGGGGGGCCCCACAGATACGCAGTATTTT,CASSLGLAGGPTDTQYF
-,-,TRBV12-5,TRBJ2-5,TGTGCTAGTGGTTTGGGCCTAGGGGAAGGAGAGACCCAGTACTTC,CASGLGLGEGETQYF
-,-,TRBV7-9,TRBJ2-1,TGTGCCAGCAGCCCAGAAGGGGGGGGGCAGTTCTTC,CASSPEGGGQFF
-,-,TRBV2,TRBJ1-2,TGTGCCAGCAGCGCAACAGGGTTGAGGGACTATGGCTACACCTTC,CASSATGLRDYGYTF
-,few,TRBV11-2,TRBJ1-6,TGTGCCAGCAGTAGCAATAATTCACCCCTCCACTTT,CASSSNNSPLHF
-,-,TRBV15,TRBJ2-2,TGTGCCACCAGCAGGGCCCCTGGCACGAACACCGGGGAGCTGTTTTTT,CATSRAPGTNTGELFF
TRBD1,-,TRBV18,TRBJ1-2,TGTGCCAGCTCCCCCGGGACAGGGAATGGCTACACCTTC,CASSPGTGNGYTF
-,-,TRBV11-2,TRBJ1-1,TGTGCCAGCAGCTTAGGTGGGGGAGGCAGGCTGAACACTGAAGCTTTCTTT,CASSLGGGGRLNTEAFF
TRBD1,-,TRBV19,TRBJ1-5,TGTGCCAGTAGAGGACAGGGGGCAACTCAGCCCCAGCATTTT,CASRGQGATQPQHF
-,once,TRBV6-5,TRBJ2-6,TGTGCCAGCAGTTACACGGGATCTGGGGCCAACGTCCTGACTTTC,CASSYTGSGANVLTF
-,few,TRBV6-5,TRBJ1-5,TGTGCCAGCAGTCCCGGGGATCATAGCAATCAGCCCCAGCATTTT,CASSPGDHSNQPQHF
TRBD1,-,TRBV27,TRBJ2-1,TGTGCCAGCAGTCGAAGTCCAGGGGGTCCTTCCCACAATGAGCAGTTCTTC,CASSRSPGGPSHNEQFF
-,-,TRBV27,TRBJ2-7,TGTGCCAGCAGTTTCTCAGGGGCCTACGAGCAGTACTTC,CASSFSGAYEQYF
TRBD1,-,TRBV7-3,TRBJ1-3,TGTGCCAGCAGCCCTGCGGGACAGGGAGCTCGAGGAAACACCATATATTTT,CASSPAGQGARGNTIYF
-,-,TRBV7-3,TRBJ1-1,TGTGCCAGCAGCTCCCCCGGGGGCACTGAAGCTTTCTTT,CASSSPGGTEAFF
TRBD1,-,TRBV5-6,TRBJ2-7,TGTGCCAGCAGCTTGGACAGGGGGGTGGTGCACGAGCAGTACTTC,CASSLDRGVVHEQYF
TRBD1,-,TRBV2,TRBJ1-2,TGTGCCAGCAGTGCCGGCTGGACAGGGGGCGACGACTATGGCTACACCTTC,CASSAGWTGGDDYGYTF
TRBD1,-,TRBV10-3,TRBJ2-3,TGTGCCATCAGTGCTCGGGACAGCAGCACAGATACGCAGTATTTT,CAISARDSSTDTQYF
TRBD1,-,TRBV2,TRBJ2-1,TGTGCCAGCAGGACTAACAGGGGGCTCTACAATGAGCAGTTCTTC,CASRTNRGLYNEQFF
TRBD1,-,TRBV10-2,TRBJ1-1,TGCGCCAGCAGCAAAGGGGGCCTGGCTTTCTTT,CASSKGGLAFF
TRBD1,once,TRBV5-1,TRBJ2-7,TGCGCCAGCAGCGGGACAGGCCTTCGCTCCTACGAGCAGTACTTC,CASSGTGLRSYEQYF
-,-,TRBV5-1,TRBJ2-2,TGCGCCAGCAGCCAGGCGACAGGCGAATCGAACACCGGGGAGCTGTTTTTT,CASSQATGESNTGELFF
TRBD1,-,TRBV5-6,TRBJ1-1,TGTGCCAGCAGCCTCGGGACAGTGAACACTGAAGCTTTCTTT,CASSLGTVNTEAFF
-,once,TRBV6-4,TRBJ1-5,TGTGCCAGCACCCGGGACACCGGGCAATATAGCAATCAGCCCCAGCATTTT,CASTRDTGQYSNQPQHF
TRBD1,-,TRBV5-4,TRBJ2-7,TGTGCCAGCAGCTTCGGACAGGGGGCTACCTACGAGCAGTACTTC,CASSFGQGATYEQYF
TRBD2,-,TRBV9,TRBJ2-1,TGTGCCAGCAGCGAGCGGCTAGCGGGGGGTTTGGACAATGAGCAGTTCTTC,CASSERLAGGLDNEQFF